This T cell receptor (beta chain) was obtained from a study of blood T cell repertoires in COVID-19. Study details: From T cells, B-cell-depleted T cells, or PBMCs came the material, which was cDNA or gDNA.

CDR1 is ENHRY and CDR2 is SYGVKD in the germline V gene. Trimming removed 3 bases from V and 5 bases from J; junction bases left unmatched: 4. CDR3 size: 13 residues. Patients in Seattle were enrolled during active infection, then followed longitudinally. Per the study methods: From reference gene primer amplification, estimates of nucleated cell counts were derived. Sequencing was performed with immunoSEQ multiplex PCR; in TCRdb, only in-frame clones are kept and a portion is missing. V, J and clone size reflect that table, while D and trimming were determined from the DNA. The top ten hold 2% to 3% of the sample, which has some 160,000 clones, around nine tenths seen once.

Sequencing was performed on peripheral blood. The sequence was collected from a woman of 80 years or more with COVID-19, enrolled during active disease. This sequence joins TRBV10-3 and TRBJ2-7, with TRBD1 identical over 7 bases. The CDR3 loop reads CAISESGTDEQYF. CDR3 bases: TGTGCCATCAGTGAATCCGGGACAGACGAGCAGTACTTC.